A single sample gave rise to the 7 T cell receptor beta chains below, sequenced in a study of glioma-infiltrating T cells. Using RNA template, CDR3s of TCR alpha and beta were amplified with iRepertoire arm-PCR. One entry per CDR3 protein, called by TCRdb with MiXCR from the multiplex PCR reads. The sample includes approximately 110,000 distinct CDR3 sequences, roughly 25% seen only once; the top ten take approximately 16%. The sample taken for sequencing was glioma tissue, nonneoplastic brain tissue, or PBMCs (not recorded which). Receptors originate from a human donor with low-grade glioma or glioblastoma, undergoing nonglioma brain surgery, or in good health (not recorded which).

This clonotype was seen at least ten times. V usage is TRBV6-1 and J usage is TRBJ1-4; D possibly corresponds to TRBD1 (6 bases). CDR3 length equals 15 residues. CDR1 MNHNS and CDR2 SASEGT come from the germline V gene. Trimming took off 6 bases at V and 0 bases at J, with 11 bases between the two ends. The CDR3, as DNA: TGTGCCAGCAGATGGACAGACTCAACTAATGAAAAACTGTTTTTT. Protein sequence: CASRWTDSTNEKLFF.

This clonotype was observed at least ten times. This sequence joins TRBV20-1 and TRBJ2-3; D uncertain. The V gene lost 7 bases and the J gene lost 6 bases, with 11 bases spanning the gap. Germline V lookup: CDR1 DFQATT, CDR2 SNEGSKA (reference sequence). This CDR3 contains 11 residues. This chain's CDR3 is CSGIHSDTQYF. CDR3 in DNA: TGCAGTGGAATTCACAGTGATACGCAGTATTTT.

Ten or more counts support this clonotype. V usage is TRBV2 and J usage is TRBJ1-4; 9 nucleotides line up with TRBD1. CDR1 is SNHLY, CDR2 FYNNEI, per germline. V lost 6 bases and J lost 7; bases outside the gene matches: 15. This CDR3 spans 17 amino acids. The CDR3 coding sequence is TGTGCCAGCAGCCGGGAGGGGACAGGGTCGACAAGTGAAAAACTGTTTTTT. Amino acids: CASSREGTGSTSEKLFF. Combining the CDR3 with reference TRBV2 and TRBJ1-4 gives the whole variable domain EPEVTQTPSHQVTQMGQEVILRCVPISNHLYFYWYRQILGQKVEFLVSFYNNEISEKSEIFDDQFSVERPDGSNFTLKIRSTKLEDSAMYFCASSREGTGSTSEKLFFGSGTQLSVL.

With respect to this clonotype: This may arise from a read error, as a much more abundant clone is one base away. The CDR3 loop reads CATSNRVGLAGREQYF. In DNA form, the CDR3 reads TGTGCCACCAGTAACCGCGTGGGACTAGCCGGGCGCGAGCAGTACTTC. The V and J genes are TRBV24-1 and TRBJ2-7, with 9 bases that match TRBD2. Germline trimming cut 6 bases from V and 6 bases from J; bases unmatched to any gene: 14. Germline V lookup: CDR1 KGHDR, CDR2 SFDVKD. The CDR3 length is 16 residues.

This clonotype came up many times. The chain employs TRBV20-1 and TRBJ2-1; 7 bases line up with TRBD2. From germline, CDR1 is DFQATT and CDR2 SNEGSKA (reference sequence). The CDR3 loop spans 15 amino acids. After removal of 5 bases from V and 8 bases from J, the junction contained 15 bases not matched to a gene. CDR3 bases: TGCAGTGCTCCTCGCCCGGGACTAACTCTGGATGAGCAGTTCTTC. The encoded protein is CSAPRPGLTLDEQFF.

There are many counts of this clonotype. This CDR3 reads CASTGTGSYEQYF. Here the CDR3 DNA reads TGTGCCAGCACCGGGACAGGGTCCTACGAGCAGTACTTC. The chain has TRBV6-1 and TRBJ2-7; 9 bases are shared with TRBD1. This CDR3 contains 13 residues. The junction had 2 bases not matched to a gene; V was cut back by 7 bases and J by 1 base. Per the germline V gene, CDR1 is MNHNS and CDR2 is SASEGT.

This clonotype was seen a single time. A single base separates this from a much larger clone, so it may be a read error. DNA for the CDR3: TGCAGTGCTGTGGGACTAGGAATTATCACCTACAATGAGCAGTTCTTC. Its translation: CSAVGLGIITYNEQFF. The V call is TRBV20-1, the J call TRBJ2-1; 8 bases map to TRBD2. V was pared by 5 bases and J by 2 bases, with 11 bases of the junction left unmatched. The CDR3 covers 16 residues. Germline CDR1 and CDR2: DFQATT and SNEGSKA (reference sequence).